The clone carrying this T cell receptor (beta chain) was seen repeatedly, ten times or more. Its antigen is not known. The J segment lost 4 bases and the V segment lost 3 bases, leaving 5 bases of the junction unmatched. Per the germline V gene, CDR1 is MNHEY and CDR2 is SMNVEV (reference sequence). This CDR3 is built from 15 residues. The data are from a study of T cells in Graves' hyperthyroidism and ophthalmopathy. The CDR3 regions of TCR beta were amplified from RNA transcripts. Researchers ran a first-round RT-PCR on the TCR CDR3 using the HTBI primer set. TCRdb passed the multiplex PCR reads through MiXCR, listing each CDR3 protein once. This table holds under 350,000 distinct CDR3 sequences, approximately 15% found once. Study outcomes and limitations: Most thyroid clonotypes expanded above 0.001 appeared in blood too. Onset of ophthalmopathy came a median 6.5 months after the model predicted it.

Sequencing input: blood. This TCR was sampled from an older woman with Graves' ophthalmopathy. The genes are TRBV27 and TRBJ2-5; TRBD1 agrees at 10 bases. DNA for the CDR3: TGTGCCAGCAGTTTCGACAGGGGGCTTTTAGAGACCCAGTACTTC. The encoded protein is CASSFDRGLLETQYF.